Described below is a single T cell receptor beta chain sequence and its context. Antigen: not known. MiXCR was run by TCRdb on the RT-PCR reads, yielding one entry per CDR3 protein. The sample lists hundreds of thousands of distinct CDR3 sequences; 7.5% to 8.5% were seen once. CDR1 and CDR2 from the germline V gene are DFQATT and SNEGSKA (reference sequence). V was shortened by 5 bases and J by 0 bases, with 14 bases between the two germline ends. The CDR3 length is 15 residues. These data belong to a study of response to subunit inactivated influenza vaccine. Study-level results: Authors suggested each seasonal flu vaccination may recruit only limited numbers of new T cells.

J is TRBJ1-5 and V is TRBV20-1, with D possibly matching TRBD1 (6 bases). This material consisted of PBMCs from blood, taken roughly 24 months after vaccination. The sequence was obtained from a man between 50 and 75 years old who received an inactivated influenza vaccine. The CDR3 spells CSAPDGGYSNQPQHF. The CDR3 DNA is TGCAGTGCTCCAGACGGGGGCTATAGCAATCAGCCCCAGCATTTT.